The clone carrying this T cell receptor beta chain was counted many times. Its specificity is unknown. This sample was included in a study of human T cells and chemical hapten exposure. In the study overall: Variation in per-sample TCR yields came mainly from small pooled library volume differences. Overall study findings and caveats: There was no change with DPC sensitization in TCRs above 1 in 1000 frequency.

CDR3 length: 13 amino acids. Germline V gives CDR1 SGHVS, CDR2 FQNEAQ. Deletions cut 2 bases from V and 10 bases from J, with 11 bases between. The library put unique molecular identifiers onto individual cDNA molecules. In the authors' workflow: Counting gave a median of around 89,000 TCRs per sample, with values ranging from roughly 20,000 to 750,000. MiXCR, run by TCRdb on the RACE reads, gives a single entry per CDR3 protein. The V and J calls and clone size are TCRdb's, not the authors'. Here the sample spans roughly 100,000 distinct CDR3 sequences, approximately 10% being singletons. As to time point: healthy volunteer bleed at 2 weeks. Blood, whole and unfractionated, served as the source for total RNA extraction.

Input material: whole blood. This rearrangement joins TRBV7-8 to TRBJ1-4; D possibly corresponds to TRBD1 (6 bases). The clonotype originates from a female donor in good health. Some clones in this sample may be carry-over from other donors' samples. In nucleotides, the CDR3 is TGTGCCAGCAGCTTAAATAAAGGGGGAAAACTGTTTTTT. It is translated as CASSLNKGGKLFF. Full variable domain (rest looked up from reference TRBV7-8 and TRBJ1-4): GAGVSQSPRYKVAKRGQDVALRCDPISGHVSLFWYQQALGQGPEFLTYFQNEAQLDKSGLPSDRFFAERPEGSVSTLKIQRTQQEDSAVYLCASSLNKGGKLFFGSGTQLSVL.